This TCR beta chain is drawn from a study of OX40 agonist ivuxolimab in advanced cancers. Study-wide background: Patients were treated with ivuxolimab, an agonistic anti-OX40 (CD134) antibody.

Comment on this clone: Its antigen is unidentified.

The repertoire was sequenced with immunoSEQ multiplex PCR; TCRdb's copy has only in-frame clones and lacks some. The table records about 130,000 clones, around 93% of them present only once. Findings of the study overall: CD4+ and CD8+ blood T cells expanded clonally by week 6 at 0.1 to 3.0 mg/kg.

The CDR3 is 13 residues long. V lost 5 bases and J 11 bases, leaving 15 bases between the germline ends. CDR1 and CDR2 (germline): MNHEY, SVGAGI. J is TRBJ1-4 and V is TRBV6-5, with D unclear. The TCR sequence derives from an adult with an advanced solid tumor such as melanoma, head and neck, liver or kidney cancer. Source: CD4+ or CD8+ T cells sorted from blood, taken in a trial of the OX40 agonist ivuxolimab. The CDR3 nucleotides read TGTGCCAGCAGTGAAGTCATGGGGTGGAAACTGTTTTTT. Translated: CASSEVMGWKLFF.